This entry is about one TCR beta chain. Its antigen is unknown. This record comes from a study of T cells in Graves' hyperthyroidism and ophthalmopathy. General study findings and limits: Most thyroid clonotypes that were expanded above 0.001 also turned up in blood.

The CDR3 loop spans 13 amino acids. V lost 1 base and J lost 7, with 7 bases in between. Germline CDR1 and CDR2: SGHAT and FQNNGV. Amplification of TCR beta CDR3 regions used RNA as the template. Using the HTBI primer set, a first-round RT-PCR was run on the TCR CDR3. TCRdb reprocessed the multiplex PCR reads with MiXCR, giving one entry per CDR3 protein. Of about 480,000 distinct CDR3 sequences in the sample, 13% to 15% were seen once. The patients, who ranged from 18 to 65 in age, presented with newly diagnosed hyperthyroidism lasting under 2 months. Exclusions: uncontrolled infection, other autoimmune disease, pregnancy, lactation.

The receptor was isolated from a woman younger than 35 with Graves' hyperthyroidism. Sequences were obtained from blood. This chain joins TRBV11-2 and TRBJ2-2, with D possibly being TRBD1 (5 bases). CDR3 bases: TGTGCCAGCAGCTTAGCAGGGATCGGGGAGCTGTTTTTT. It encodes CASSLAGIGELFF. The whole variable domain, filled in from reference TRBV11-2 and TRBJ2-2, reads EAGVAQSPRYKIIEKRQSVAFWCNPISGHATLYWYQQILGQGPKLLIQFQNNGVVDDSQLPKDRFSAERLKGVDSTLKIQPAKLEDSAVYLCASSLAGIGELFFGEGSRLTVL.